This is a list of T cell receptor beta chains from one sample in a study of OX40 agonist ivuxolimab in advanced cancers. Only in-frame clones appear in the TCRdb table, and some are missing; sequencing was by immunoSEQ multiplex PCR. The sample records around 20,000 clones, just over 70% being singletons. The material sequenced was CD4+ or CD8+ T cells sorted from blood, taken in a trial of the OX40 agonist ivuxolimab. Every receptor here comes from an adult with an advanced solid tumor such as melanoma, head and neck, liver or kidney cancer. Each CDR3 is given with its conserved first and last residue. A D gene is named only where the DNA matches it firmly. Only some rows state a clone size, as once, few, many or a class for expanded clones.

size | D | J | V | CDR3 | DNA
once | - | TRBJ1-5 | TRBV21-1 | CASSPKRINQPQHF | TGTGCCAGCAGCCCTAAGCGGATCAATCAGCCCCAGCATTTT
- | TRBD1 | TRBJ1-1 | TRBV11-2 | CASSLPTGRTEAFF | TGTGCCAGCAGCTTGCCGACAGGGCGAACTGAAGCTTTCTTT
medium-sized | - | TRBJ2-7 | TRBV2 | CASGGYEQYF | TGTGCCAGTGGAGGCTACGAGCAGTACTTC
- | TRBD1 | TRBJ1-1 | TRBV2 | CASSWTGLNTEAFF | TGTGCCAGCAGCTGGACAGGGCTGAACACTGAAGCTTTCTTT
- | TRBD2 | TRBJ2-1 | TRBV6-6 | CASSWTSGSYNEQFF | TGTGCCAGCAGCTGGACTAGCGGCTCCTACAATGAGCAGTTCTTC
few | TRBD1 | TRBJ2-1 | TRBV23-1 | CASDRVSYNEQFF | TGCGCCTCGGACAGGGTTTCCTACAATGAGCAGTTCTTC
once | - | TRBJ1-5 | TRBV19 | CASSIQDYSNQPQHF | TGTGCCAGTAGTATACAGGACTATAGCAATCAGCCCCAGCATTTT
once | TRBD2 | TRBJ2-3 | TRBV28 | CASRRTSGRSDTQYF | TGTGCCAGCAGAAGGACTAGCGGGAGATCAGATACGCAGTATTTT
- | - | TRBJ1-2 | TRBV5-4 | CASSLEVDIIYGYTF | TGTGCCAGCAGCTTAGAAGTAGATATCATCTATGGCTACACCTTC
- | - | TRBJ1-2 | TRBV6-5 | CASSLDGYGYTF | TGTGCCAGCAGCCTTGACGGTTATGGCTACACCTTC
- | - | TRBJ2-7 | TRBV5-6 | CASSPEGGPNYEQYF | TGTGCCAGCAGCCCGGAGGGAGGACCAAACTACGAGCAGTACTTC